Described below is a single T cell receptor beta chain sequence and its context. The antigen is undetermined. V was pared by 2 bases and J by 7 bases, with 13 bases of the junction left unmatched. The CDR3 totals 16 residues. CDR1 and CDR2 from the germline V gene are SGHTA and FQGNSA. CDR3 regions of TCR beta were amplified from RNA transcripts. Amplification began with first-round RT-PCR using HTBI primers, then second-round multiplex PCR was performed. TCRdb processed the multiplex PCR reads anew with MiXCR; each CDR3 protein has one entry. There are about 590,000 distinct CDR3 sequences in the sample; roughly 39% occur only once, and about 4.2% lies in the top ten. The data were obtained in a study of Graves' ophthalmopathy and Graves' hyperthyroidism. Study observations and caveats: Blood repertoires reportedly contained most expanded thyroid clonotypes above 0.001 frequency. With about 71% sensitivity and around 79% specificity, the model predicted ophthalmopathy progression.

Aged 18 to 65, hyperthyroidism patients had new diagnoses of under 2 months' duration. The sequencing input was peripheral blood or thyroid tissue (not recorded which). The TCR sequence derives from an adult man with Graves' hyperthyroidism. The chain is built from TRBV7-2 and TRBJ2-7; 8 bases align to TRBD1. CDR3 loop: CASSLIGQGPTGEQYF. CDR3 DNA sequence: TGTGCCAGCAGCTTAATCGGACAGGGACCTACCGGGGAGCAGTACTTC.